The 22 T cell receptor beta chains given below trace back to one sample, sequenced in a study of blood T cell repertoires in COVID-19. Clones were sequenced by immunoSEQ multiplex PCR, and TCRdb holds only the in-frame ones, with some missing. The table shows more than 85,000 clones, with about 85% occurring only once. The sample taken for sequencing was peripheral blood. The receptors were gathered from a man aged 50 or older with acute or convalescent COVID-19.

The rearrangement uses TRBV24-1 and TRBJ1-5, with 8 bases that match TRBD1. CDR1 and CDR2 from the germline V gene are KGHDR and SFDVKD. The length of the CDR3 is 15 residues. V gave up 4 bases and J gave up 1 base; unmatched junction bases: 2. The CDR3 spells CATSDRQGSNQPQHF. In nucleotides, the CDR3 is TGTGCCACCAGTGACCGACAGGGGAGCAATCAGCCCCAGCATTTT.

The chain has TRBV10-2 and TRBJ2-2; TRBD2 matches at 8 bases. Germline CDR1 WSHSY, CDR2 SAAADI. The CDR3 consists of 20 residues. V gave up 1 base and J gave up 4 bases; unmatched junction bases: 17. CDR3 DNA sequence: TGCGCCAGCAGTGAGTACAATGTCGCGGGACTAGGTTATGTCACCGGGGAGCTGTTTTTT. This sequence encodes CASSEYNVAGLGYVTGELFF.

This clone is a singleton in its sample. The V gene is TRBV4-1, the J gene TRBJ1-4, with TRBD1 matching over 9 bases. Germline V CDR1 and CDR2: MGHRA, YSYEKL. The length of the CDR3 is 16 residues. Trimming removed 2 bases from V and 11 bases from J; junction bases left unmatched: 12. The CDR3 DNA reads TGCGCCAGCAGCCAACGCCCCCTCCCCGGGACAGGGAAACTGTTTTTT. Its translation is CASSQRPLPGTGKLFF.

The chain couples TRBV18 to TRBJ2-3; TRBD2 matches 9 bases. The CDR3 extends over 15 amino acids. Trimming took 4 bases from V and 2 from J; bases not matched to a gene: 4. Germline-derived CDR1 and CDR2 are KGHSH and LQKENI. CDR3: CASSRLAVPTDTQYF. Written as DNA, the CDR3 is TGTGCCAGCTCACGACTAGCGGTGCCCACAGATACGCAGTATTTT. The full variable domain, rest sourced from reference TRBV18 and TRBJ2-3, is NAGVMQNPRHLVRRRGQEARLRCSPMKGHSHVYWYRQLPEEGLKFMVYLQKENIIDESGMPKERFSAEFPKEGPSILRIQQVVRGDSAAYFCASSRLAVPTDTQYFGPGTRLTVL.

This clone was seen just once. The V call is TRBV27, the J call TRBJ2-7; 7 bases map to TRBD2. The ends lost 2 bases at V and 5 bases at J; junction bases unmatched: 15. The CDR3 has 17 residues. In germline, CDR1 is MNHEY, CDR2 SMNVEV (reference sequence). The CDR3 sequence: CASSLNPGWGRGNEQYF. In DNA, the CDR3 is TGTGCCAGCAGTTTAAATCCCGGATGGGGGAGGGGAAACGAGCAGTACTTC.

The V call is TRBV29-1, the J call TRBJ2-3; a weak D match, TRBD2 (5 bases). The CDR3 has 13 residues. Germline lookup yields CDR1 SQVTM and CDR2 ANQGSEA. V lost 4 bases and J 0 bases, leaving 8 bases between the germline ends. CDR3 protein: CSVGSGSTDTQYF. Written as DNA, the CDR3 is TGCAGCGTTGGTTCGGGGAGCACAGATACGCAGTATTTT.

V is TRBV4-1 and J is TRBJ2-3; the D gene is possibly TRBD1 (7 bases). V was trimmed by 2 bases and J by 4 bases, leaving 16 bases between them. CDR3 length: 16 amino acids. Germline V CDR1 and CDR2: MGHRA, YSYEKL. Here the CDR3 reads CASSQTPGQRADTQYF. The CDR3 DNA reads TGCGCCAGCAGCCAAACCCCGGGACAGCGGGCAGATACGCAGTATTTT.

The gene calls are TRBV14 and TRBJ2-4; 10 bases map to TRBD2. This CDR3 spans 14 amino acids. J was trimmed by 7 bases and V by 4 bases; bases with no gene match: 4. Germline V gene lookup returns CDR1 SGHDN and CDR2 FVKESK. The CDR3, as DNA: TGTGCCAGCAGCCCGGGACTAGCGAGGAACATTCAGTACTTC. Its protein is CASSPGLARNIQYF.

V usage is TRBV5-1 and J usage is TRBJ2-1; D remains unclear. CDR1 is SGHRS and CDR2 is YFSETQ in the germline V gene. V lost 2 bases, J lost 10 bases, and 10 bases lay in between. The CDR3 runs to 12 residues. The CDR3 here is CASSLPPGEQFF. In DNA form, the CDR3 reads TGCGCCAGCAGCTTACCCCCCGGGGAGCAGTTCTTC. The whole variable domain, remainder taken from reference TRBV5-1 and TRBJ2-1, is KAGVTQTPRYLIKTRGQQVTLSCSPISGHRSVSWYQQTPGQGLQFLFEYFSETQRNKGNFPGRFSGRQFSNSRSEMNVSTLELGDSALYLCASSLPPGEQFFGPGTRLTVL.

The chain joins TRBV18 to TRBJ2-7; D call uncertain. The CDR3 is 13 residues long. V shed 5 bases and J shed 2 bases, with 10 bases lying between them. Germline CDR1 reads KGHSH; CDR2 reads LQKENI. CDR3 nucleotide sequence: TGTGCCAGCTCATCCGGGTTTCCCTACGAGCAGTACTTC. Protein product: CASSSGFPYEQYF.

The chain couples TRBV5-1 to TRBJ1-6, with 12 positions matching TRBD1. The CDR3 loop spans 16 amino acids. V shed 4 bases and J 6 bases; nucleotides not matched to a gene: 5. From germline, CDR1 is SGHRS and CDR2 YFSETQ. CDR3 protein: CASSTGQGASNSPLHF. The CDR3 DNA reads TGCGCCAGCAGCACGGGACAGGGGGCCAGTAATTCACCCCTCCACTTT.

The chain recombines TRBV6-5 with TRBJ1-1; D is possibly TRBD1 (6 bases). Germline assignment: CDR1 MNHEY and CDR2 SVGAGI. Trimming pared 6 bases from V and 8 bases from J, leaving 19 bases between. This CDR3 comprises 14 residues. The CDR3 here is CASSPQGVQGEAFF. The CDR3 DNA reads TGTGCCAGCAGCCCACAGGGCGTCCAAGGGGAAGCTTTCTTT.

The chain recombines TRBV28 with TRBJ2-7; 11 nucleotides agree with TRBD1. This CDR3 has 15 residues. Per the germline V gene, CDR1 is MDHEN and CDR2 is SYDVKM. J was trimmed by 4 bases and V by 7 bases; bases with no gene match: 9. The CDR3 DNA follows: TGTGCCAGCACCAACCCTGGGACAGGGGGATACGAGCAGTACTTC. Translated: CASTNPGTGGYEQYF.

V and J are TRBV7-6 and TRBJ2-7; 9 bases map to TRBD2. Germline CDR1 SGHVS, CDR2 FNYEAQ. V lost 1 base and J lost 4; bases outside the gene matches: 5. This CDR3 spans 15 amino acids. The CDR3 nucleotides read TGTGCCAGCAGCTTAGGTAATAGCGGGAGATACGAGCAGTACTTC. Translating gives CASSLGNSGRYEQYF.

The chain joins TRBV11-2 to TRBJ2-3; TRBD2 agrees at 7 bases. This CDR3 comprises 15 residues. With V trimmed by 4 bases and J by 2 bases, 6 bases remained unmatched. Germline V gene data show CDR1 as SGHAT and CDR2 as FQNNGV. The CDR3 region is CASSSTSEFTDTQYF. In DNA form, the CDR3 reads TGTGCCAGCAGCTCTACTAGCGAATTCACAGATACGCAGTATTTT.

The gene calls are TRBV6-5 and TRBJ1-1; the D is unclear. The CDR3 sequence is 13 residues long. Germline-derived CDR1 and CDR2 are MNHEY and SVGAGI. Trimming left V 2 bases short and J 1 base short, with 5 bases between. The CDR3 DNA reads TGTGCCAGCAGTTACGGCTCGAACACTGAAGCTTTCTTT. The encoded protein is CASSYGSNTEAFF.

This rearrangement joins TRBV6-5 to TRBJ2-1; D is possibly TRBD1 (5 bases). V shed 7 bases and J shed 8 bases, with 21 bases lying between them. From germline, CDR1 is MNHEY and CDR2 SVGAGI. This CDR3 contains 15 residues. For the CDR3, the DNA is TGTGCCAGCACCCCCAGGGCCCTACACAGAGATGAGCAGTTCTTC. Amino acid sequence: CASTPRALHRDEQFF.

The chain is built from TRBV3-1 (or the pseudogene TRBV3-2) and TRBJ1-1; no firm D call. CDR3 length equals 14 residues. V was cut by 10 bases and J by 4 bases, with 19 bases left in between. Germline V CDR1 and CDR2: LGHDT, YNNKEL (reference sequence). The CDR3 DNA reads TGTGCCACTAAAAAAGGTGCGGGAGGCACTGAAGCTTTCTTT. Translating it yields CATKKGAGGTEAFF.

The chain carries TRBV3-1 (or the pseudogene TRBV3-2) and TRBJ2-7, with D maybe TRBD1 (5 bases). Looked up from germline, CDR1 is LGHDT and CDR2 is YNNKEL (reference sequence). V lost 1 base and J lost 3, with 7 bases in between. This CDR3 contains 13 residues. CDR3 sequence (DNA): TGTGCCAGCAGCCAAGGGACACTCTACGAGCAGTACTTC. Encoded protein: CASSQGTLYEQYF.

The chain employs TRBV9 and TRBJ1-2; D call uncertain. Deletions cut 3 bases from V and 6 bases from J, with 27 bases between. CDR3 length equals 18 residues. Germline CDR1 is SGDLS and CDR2 is YYNGEE. The CDR3 is CASSEEGGWEQSLHGYTF. The CDR3 DNA is TGTGCCAGCAGCGAGGAAGGTGGATGGGAGCAGTCGCTACATGGCTACACCTTC.

This sequence joins TRBV18 and TRBJ2-5; tentative D call: TRBD1 (6 bases). Trimming took off 3 bases at V and 2 bases at J, with 13 bases between the two ends. The CDR3 totals 15 residues. Germline CDR1 KGHSH, CDR2 LQKENI. The CDR3 coding sequence is TGTGCCAGCTCACCGTTACAGGGTGGGCAAGAGACCCAGTACTTC. This translates into CASSPLQGGQETQYF.

V gene TRBV7-3 combines with J gene TRBJ1-1; D is uncertain. This CDR3 is built from 13 residues. The germline V gene has CDR1 SGHTA and CDR2 FQGTGA. With 4 bases removed from V and 1 base from J, the gap between germline ends came to 7 bases. The CDR3 DNA sequence: TGTGCCAGCAGCTCGGAGAGGAACACTGAAGCTTTCTTT. Protein product: CASSSERNTEAFF.